These 11 T cell receptor beta chains share one sample of origin, sequenced in a study of PD-1 blockade in classical Hodgkin lymphoma. The assay was immunoSEQ multiplex PCR, and TCRdb's table has in-frame clones only and misses some. This table holds around 46,000 clones, around 82% found once. Every single patient, without exception, relapsed after autologous stem cell transplantation, and brentuximab vedotin exposure varied. The sample was peripheral blood mononuclear cells (PBMCs), taken before the second cycle of nivolumab. These receptors were taken from a human donor with classical Hodgkin lymphoma.

The chain combines TRBV4-2 with TRBJ2-1; D uncertain. This CDR3 is 17 amino acids long. Germline CDR1 LGHNA, CDR2 YNFKEQ. Between the trimmed V and J ends, which lost 0 bases and 6 bases, there was a span of 18 bases. CDR3 sequence: CASSQDNWSLRGNEQFF. Written as DNA, the CDR3 is TGTGCCAGCAGCCAAGATAATTGGTCCTTACGCGGCAATGAGCAGTTCTTC.

The gene calls are TRBV2 and TRBJ2-3, with D possibly TRBD1 on 5 matching bases. V gave up 0 bases and J gave up 4 bases, with 11 bases separating them. The CDR3 length is 15 residues. Germline CDR1 is SNHLY and CDR2 is FYNNEI. This chain's CDR3 is CASSEAGQGADTQYF. The CDR3 DNA reads TGTGCCAGCAGTGAAGCAGGGCAGGGCGCAGATACGCAGTATTTT.

The chain has TRBV9 and TRBJ2-2; 10 positions match TRBD2. V lost 0 bases and J lost 1; bases outside the gene matches: 12. Germline assignment: CDR1 SGDLS and CDR2 YYNGEE. The CDR3 runs 20 residues. The CDR3 DNA is TGTGCCAGCAGCGTAGGGTTAACTAGCGGGAAGGTAGGGAACACCGGGGAGCTGTTTTTT. Residues: CASSVGLTSGKVGNTGELFF.

The gene calls are TRBV9 and TRBJ2-7; D may be TRBD1 or TRBD2 (6 bases each). Trimming took 4 bases from V and 3 from J, leaving 14 bases between them. There are 14 residues in the CDR3. CDR1 is SGDLS, CDR2 YYNGEE, per germline. The CDR3 region has the DNA TGTGCCAGCAGCCCATGGGGGGCTGGCTACGAGCAGTACTTC. Its protein is CASSPWGAGYEQYF.

The chain employs TRBV7-2 and TRBJ2-2; 9 bases map to TRBD2. This CDR3 contains 14 residues. Germline V lookup: CDR1 SGHTA, CDR2 FQGNSA. Unmatched junction bases numbered 6, after V lost 7 bases and J lost 6 bases. The CDR3 bases are TGTGCCAGCAAGGGCGGGGGGGCGCCCGGGGAGCTGTTTTTT. Translated: CASKGGGAPGELFF.

The chain employs TRBV30 and TRBJ1-2; D remains ambiguous. Germline CDR1 reads GTSNPN; CDR2 reads SVGIG (reference sequence). The V gene lost 2 bases and the J gene lost 7 bases, with 20 bases spanning the gap. The length of the CDR3 is 15 residues. This chain's CDR3 is CAWSYSPNSGSGYTF. For the CDR3, the DNA is TGTGCCTGGAGTTATTCGCCTAACTCTGGGTCTGGCTACACCTTC.

The chain joins TRBV5-1 to TRBJ1-4; TRBD1 matches at 7 bases. The CDR3 runs 15 residues. CDR1 and CDR2 from the germline V gene are SGHRS and YFSETQ. After removal of 5 bases from V and 4 bases from J, the junction contained 8 bases not matched to a gene. CDR3 loop: CASRVTGTDNEKLFF. The CDR3 nucleotides read TGCGCCAGCAGGGTAACCGGGACAGATAATGAAAAACTGTTTTTT.

The rearrangement joins TRBV7-9 to TRBJ1-5; D might be TRBD1 (5 bases). Germline CDR1 and CDR2: SEHNR and FQNEAQ (reference sequence). Trimming took off 1 base at V and 6 bases at J, with 10 bases between the two ends. The CDR3 is made up of 14 amino acids. For the CDR3, the DNA is TGTGCCAGCAGCTTAGGCAGGGCCGGTCAGCCCCAGCATTTT. It encodes CASSLGRAGQPQHF.

The CDR3 here is CATESGQGSGNEQFF. In nucleotides, the CDR3 is TGTGCCACCGAATCAGGACAGGGCTCCGGCAATGAGCAGTTCTTC. The chain joins TRBV10-3 to TRBJ2-1; 8 positions agree with TRBD1. The V segment lost 10 bases and the J segment 6 bases; nucleotides outside the gene matches: 14. Per the germline V gene, CDR1 is ENHRY and CDR2 is SYGVKD. CDR3 length equals 15 residues.

The chain combines TRBV11-2 with TRBJ2-1; 11 bases map to TRBD2. This CDR3 comprises 16 residues. Germline CDR1 is SGHAT and CDR2 is FQNNGV. The V and J ends lost 5 bases and 10 bases, in that order; junction bases with no gene match: 13. The CDR3 DNA sequence: TGTGCCAGCAGCCTGTTAGCGGGAGGGCCCCTGTTCGAGCAGTTCTTC. Amino acids: CASSLLAGGPLFEQFF.

CDR3: CASSLRLAGYTDTQYF. Written as DNA, the CDR3 is TGTGCCAGCAGCTTAAGACTAGCGGGGTACACAGATACGCAGTATTTT. J is TRBJ2-3 and V is TRBV5-4; 11 bases line up with TRBD2. The CDR3 extends over 16 amino acids. J gave up 2 bases and V 2 bases, and 4 bases lay outside the gene matches. CDR1 is SGHNT, CDR2 YYREEE, per germline (reference sequence). The full variable domain, completed using reference TRBV5-4 and TRBJ2-3, is ETGVTQSPTHLIKTRGQQVTLRCSSQSGHNTVSWYQQALGQGPQFIFQYYREEENGRGNFPPRFSGLQFPNYSSELNVNALELDDSALYLCASSLRLAGYTDTQYFGPGTRLTVL.